The clone carrying this T cell receptor (beta chain) was detected a few times. No conserved phenylalanine or tryptophan is present at the end of the CDR3, so a read error is the likely explanation. Time point of the sample: pre-sensitization, week 0. Specified treatment: therapeutic diphenylcyclopropenone sensitization with weekly scalp DPC. The data are from a study of human T cells and chemical hapten exposure. In the original workflow: There were a median of roughly 100,000 TCRs per sample, with a range from roughly 23,224 to 690,600. MiXCR, applied by TCRdb to the RACE reads, yields one record per CDR3 protein. The V and J calls come from TCRdb's annotation, not from the publication. Of around 100,000 distinct CDR3 sequences listed, more than 10% are singletons. The receptor was isolated from a woman aged 60-75 years with alopecia areata. Some clones in this sample may be carry-over from other donors' samples. The sequenced sample was whole blood, obtained in connection with sensitization to the hapten diphenylcyclopropenone (DPC).

The CDR3 bases are TGTGCCAGCAGCGTGGGACAGAACACCGGGGAGCTGTTTATT. Its translation is CASSVGQNTGELFI. This chain links TRBV9 with TRBJ2-2, with TRBD1 as a possible D gene (6 bases). V lost 2 bases and J 1 base, leaving 6 bases between the germline ends. In germline, CDR1 is SGDLS, CDR2 YYNGEE. The CDR3 covers 14 residues.